The 13 T cell receptor beta chains presented below share a single source sample, sequenced in a study of follicular helper T cells after annual influenza vaccination. The sample's time point: 2015-2016 season, 7 days after influenza vaccination. Assay used: immunoSEQ multiplex PCR; TCRdb lists only in-frame clones, some missing. The sample has some 810 clones, around 80% seen once. The starting material was CXCR5+ CD38+ circulating T follicular helper cells from blood, obtained 7 days after influenza vaccination. The subset here: circulating Tfh, non-naive CD4+CXCR5+PD-1+ (ICOS+CD38+ or ICOS-CD38-). These receptor sequences come from an adult who received the influenza vaccine.

This chain joins TRBV7-9 and TRBJ1-6; D is perhaps TRBD1 (5 bases). CDR1 and CDR2 (germline): SEHNR, FQNEAQ (reference sequence). There are 13 residues in the CDR3. V lost 3 bases and J 7 bases, leaving 7 bases between the germline ends. The CDR3 reads CASSFQGNSPLHF. In DNA, the CDR3 is TGTGCCAGCAGCTTCCAGGGAAATTCACCCCTCCACTTT. The variable domain in full, completed from reference TRBV7-9 and TRBJ1-6, reads DTGVSQNPRHKITKRGQNVTFRCDPISEHNRLYWYRQTLGQGPEFLTYFQNEAQLEKSRLLSDRFSAERPKGSFSTLEIQRTEQGDSAMYLCASSFQGNSPLHFGNGTRLTVT.

This sequence joins TRBV19 and TRBJ1-6; perhaps TRBD1 as D (5 bases). The length of the CDR3 is 16 residues. Germline loops: CDR1 LNHDA, CDR2 SQIVND (reference sequence). V was pared by 3 bases and J by 2 bases, with 11 bases between. CDR3 DNA sequence: TGTGCCAGTAGTATTACGGGGGACCCCTATAATTCACCCCTCCACTTT. Amino acids: CASSITGDPYNSPLHF.

The gene calls are TRBV19 and TRBJ1-1; perhaps TRBD1 as D (5 bases). From germline, CDR1 is LNHDA and CDR2 SQIVND (reference sequence). V was trimmed by 1 base and J by 3 bases, leaving 18 bases between them. The CDR3 runs 17 residues. CDR3 loop: CASSIGSGRGWYTEAFF. The CDR3 nucleotides read TGTGCCAGTAGTATAGGTTCAGGGCGAGGATGGTACACTGAAGCTTTCTTT.

This clone was counted only a few times. The rearrangement uses TRBV7-9 and TRBJ1-1; TRBD1 might be the D (6 bases). The CDR3 is 14 residues long. The germline gives CDR1 SEHNR, CDR2 FQNEAQ (reference sequence). Trimming removed 4 bases at V and 1 base at J, with 10 bases between. DNA of the CDR3: TGTGCCAGCAGCTCGGACAGAGGGAACACTGAAGCTTTCTTT. Its translation: CASSSDRGNTEAFF.

The chain couples TRBV4-2 to TRBJ2-7; 14 bases agree with TRBD2. The trim removed 4 bases at V and 4 bases at J, leaving 3 bases unmatched. The V gene's germline CDR1 is LGHNA and CDR2 YNFKEQ. This CDR3 region has 15 residues. The CDR3: CASSRGLAGEYEQYF. The CDR3 DNA reads TGTGCCAGCAGCCGGGGACTAGCGGGGGAGTACGAGCAGTACTTC.

V and J are TRBV6-5 and TRBJ2-2; 7 bases align to TRBD2. J lost 7 bases, V lost 7 bases, and 9 bases had no gene match. Germline CDR1 reads MNHEY; CDR2 reads SVGAGI. This CDR3 is built from 14 residues. This CDR3 is CASMAGDLSGELFF. The CDR3 region has the DNA TGTGCCAGCATGGCGGGGGATCTGAGCGGGGAGCTGTTTTTT.

V and J are TRBV25-1 and TRBJ2-7; the D gene is possibly TRBD2 (7 bases). The CDR3 is made up of 13 amino acids. Trimming left V 6 bases short and J 2 bases short, with 11 bases between. CDR1 is MGHDK and CDR2 is SYGVNS in the germline V gene. CDR3 sequence reads: CASSEGGPYEQYF. For the CDR3, the DNA is TGTGCCAGCAGCGAGGGGGGGCCCTACGAGCAGTACTTC.

J is TRBJ1-5 and V is TRBV25-1; TRBD1 agrees at 8 bases. Per the germline V gene, CDR1 is MGHDK and CDR2 is SYGVNS. The ends lost 2 bases at V and 2 bases at J; junction bases unmatched: 11. This CDR3 region has 18 residues. CDR3 sequence: CASSEKPRTGCCNQPQHF. The CDR3, as DNA: TGTGCCAGCAGTGAAAAACCGAGGACAGGGTGTTGCAATCAGCCCCAGCATTTT.

CDR3 amino acids: CASSMGRDIAYEQYF. The CDR3, as DNA: TGTGCCAGTAGTATGGGGAGAGACATAGCCTACGAGCAGTACTTC. This sequence joins TRBV19 and TRBJ2-7, with D perhaps TRBD2 (5 bases). This CDR3 contains 15 residues. Germline-derived CDR1 and CDR2 are LNHDA and SQIVND (reference sequence). The V end was cut by 3 bases, the J end by 2 bases, with 14 bases between.

The chain has TRBV6-1 and TRBJ1-1; 10 nucleotides agree with TRBD1. Germline V gene data show CDR1 as MNHNS and CDR2 as SASEGT. The CDR3 has 14 residues. V shed 5 bases and J 9 bases; nucleotides not matched to a gene: 9. The CDR3 reads CASSLSGQGSKAFF. The CDR3 DNA sequence: TGTGCCAGCAGTTTATCGGGACAGGGGTCGAAAGCTTTCTTT.

The V and J genes are TRBV28 and TRBJ1-2; possible D gene TRBD1, 6 bases. Trimming took 3 bases from V and 4 from J, leaving 9 bases between them. This CDR3 contains 13 residues. Germline CDR1 and CDR2: MDHEN and SYDVKM. The DNA for the CDR3 is TGTGCCAGCAGTTTCAGGGGCAGCTATGGCTACACCTTC. Protein sequence: CASSFRGSYGYTF.

This clone appeared once. For the CDR3, the DNA is TGTGCCAGCAGCCCGACCACCTACGAGCAGTACTTC. Its translation is CASSPTTYEQYF. This chain connects TRBV11-2 to TRBJ2-7; D is undetermined. CDR1 is SGHAT and CDR2 is FQNNGV in the germline V gene. The CDR3 covers 12 residues. Trimming left V 5 bases short and J 2 bases short, with 7 bases between. The full variable domain, completed using reference TRBV11-2 and TRBJ2-7, is EAGVAQSPRYKIIEKRQSVAFWCNPISGHATLYWYQQILGQGPKLLIQFQNNGVVDDSQLPKDRFSAERLKGVDSTLKIQPAKLEDSAVYLCASSPTTYEQYFGPGTRLTVT.

J is TRBJ1-5 and V is TRBV7-8; 8 bases fit TRBD1. This CDR3 region has 16 residues. Germline assignment: CDR1 SGHVS and CDR2 FQNEAQ. V lost 1 base, J lost 7 bases, and 9 bases stayed unmatched. This CDR3 is CASSLEGHRGSQPQHF. The DNA of the CDR3 is TGTGCCAGCAGCTTAGAAGGCCACAGGGGGTCCCAGCCCCAGCATTTT.